This TCR beta chain appears in the sequencing data of a study of radiation and T cells in renal cell carcinoma. Treatment defined: 15 Gy SBRT to primary tumor, nephrectomy 4 weeks later. Study results and caveats: Without pretreatment biopsies, baseline tumor clonotype presence was undetermined.

As concerns this clone: Antigen unknown.

Some clones are missing from TCRdb's copy, which holds only in-frame ones; the method was immunoSEQ multiplex PCR. The profile covers approximately 15,000 clones, with around three fifths appearing a single time and roughly 27% taken by the ten largest. Germline V lookup: CDR1 SGHDT, CDR2 YYEEEE. The CDR3 spans 17 residues. Losses at the gene ends were 4 bases for V and 3 bases for J; bases not matched to a gene: 10. This TCR derives from a woman in her 70s with renal cell carcinoma. This specimen consisted of tumor tissue, obtained from a patient whose treatment included radiotherapy and nephrectomy. This chain uses TRBV5-6 with TRBJ2-1; 10 bases agree with TRBD1. In DNA form, the CDR3 reads TGTGCCAGCAGCCAGACAGGGGGCGCGCCCTACTACAATGAGCAGTTCTTC. It codes for CASSQTGGAPYYNEQFF. Drawing the rest from reference TRBV5-6 and TRBJ2-1, the complete variable domain is DAGVTQSPTHLIKTRGQQVTLRCSPKSGHDTVSWYQQALGQGPQFIFQYYEEEERQRGNFPDRFSGHQFPNYSSELNVNALLLGDSALYLCASSQTGGAPYYNEQFFGPGTRLTVL.